This is a list of T cell receptor beta chains from one sample in a study of T cell responses to AZD1222 COVID-19 vaccine. TCRdb's copy holds only in-frame clones and misses some; the assay was immunoSEQ multiplex PCR. The repertoire has roughly 93,000 clones, roughly 90% of them found once; the top ten carry about 26%. Sequencing used peripheral blood, obtained on day 0 of AZD1222 vaccination. The receptors were gathered from an adult in good health. CDR3s include the opening cysteine and the closing phenylalanine or tryptophan. The D gene is left open where the match is weak. Where a row states a size, it is once, few, many or the class of an expanded clone; other rows omit it.

clone size	J gene	D gene	V gene	CDR3 DNA	CDR3 protein
once	TRBJ1-5	TRBD1	TRBV19	TGTGCCAGTAGTACAGGGGGCTGGGGCAATCAGCCCCAGCATTTT	CASSTGGWGNQPQHF
.	TRBJ1-4	TRBD1	TRBV27	TGTGCCAGCAGTACCCAGGGGGCTGGGGAAAAACTGTTTTTT	CASSTQGAGEKLFF
once	TRBJ1-5	TRBD1	TRBV7-2	TGTGCCAGCAGCTTAGCCGGACAGGGAAGCCAGCCCCAGCATTTT	CASSLAGQGSQPQHF
.	TRBJ2-2	TRBD2	TRBV13	TGTGCCAGCAGCTACGCAGGACTAGCGGGGAACACCGGGGAGCTGTTTTTT	CASSYAGLAGNTGELFF
.	TRBJ1-6	.	TRBV2	TGTGCCAGCAGCCCGGGACGGGGAAATTCACCCCTCCACTTT	CASSPGRGNSPLHF
.	TRBJ2-2	TRBD1	TRBV6-1	TGTGCCAGCAGTGAATTACAGGGGACCGGGGAGCTGTTTTTT	CASSELQGTGELFF
.	TRBJ2-3	.	TRBV6-5	TGTGCCAGCAGTTACCGCGGGCGGGCTAGCACAGATACGCAGTATTTT	CASSYRGRASTDTQYF
.	TRBJ2-7	TRBD2	TRBV5-4	TGTGCCAGCAGCCGAGGACTAGCGGGAGCTCGGCAGTACTTC	CASSRGLAGARQYF
.	TRBJ1-5	.	TRBV9	TGTGCCAGCAGCCCCGCCCAGAATCAGCCCCAGCATTTT	CASSPAQNQPQHF
.	TRBJ2-7	TRBD1	TRBV10-1	TGCGCCAGCAGTGAGGGACCCTGGGGACAGGGAAGGTACGAGCAGTACTTC	CASSEGPWGQGRYEQYF
.	TRBJ1-2	.	TRBV28	TGTGCCAGCAGTTTAATCAGCTCCTTCTATGGCTACACCTTC	CASSLISSFYGYTF
.	TRBJ2-3	TRBD2	TRBV5-6	TGTGCCAGCAGCTCGGGACTATCCCGCACAGATACGCAGTATTTT	CASSSGLSRTDTQYF
.	TRBJ2-7	TRBD2	TRBV7-3	TGTGCCAGCAGCTCAGCTAGCGGGACGAACGAGCAGTACTTC	CASSSASGTNEQYF
.	TRBJ1-2	TRBD1	TRBV5-1	TGCGCCAGCACCCGGGACAGTGTAGGTGGCTACACCTTC	CASTRDSVGGYTF
once	TRBJ2-7	.	TRBV5-1	TGCGCCAGCAGCCCGGATTCTGCCGGGACACCCTACGAGCAGTACTTC	CASSPDSAGTPYEQYF
.	TRBJ1-3	.	TRBV6-5	TGTGCCGTATCCTTGGGGTTTGGAAACACCATATATTTT	CAVSLGFGNTIYF
.	TRBJ1-4	.	TRBV6-4	TGTGCCAGCAGTGAACCCGGACGGCTTAATGAAAAACTGTTTTTT	CASSEPGRLNEKLFF
.	TRBJ1-2	TRBD1	TRBV11-2	TGTGCCAGCAGCTATACAGGGGTGGCTGGCGTCTATGGCTACACCTTC	CASSYTGVAGVYGYTF
.	TRBJ2-7	.	TRBV28	TGTGCCAGCAGTCCCCAGGGGGGACAGATATACGAGCAGTACTTC	CASSPQGGQIYEQYF
once	TRBJ1-5	TRBD1	TRBV6-5	TGTGCCAGCAGGGGGACAGGGGAGAGACAGCCCCAGCATTTT	CASRGTGERQPQHF
.	TRBJ2-1	.	TRBV7-9	TGTGCCAGCAGCTGGGAGGTTGACAATGAGCAGTTCTTC	CASSWEVDNEQFF
.	TRBJ2-3	TRBD2	TRBV9	TGTGCCAGCAGCGTGGGTCTAGCGGGAGTTGGAGATACGCAGTATTTT	CASSVGLAGVGDTQYF
.	TRBJ2-3	TRBD2	TRBV28	TGTGCCAGCAGTTGGACTAGCGGGAGGGCCGTAACAGATACGCAGTATTTT	CASSWTSGRAVTDTQYF
.	TRBJ2-1	.	TRBV28	TGTGCCAGCCAAGACACCCCCATGGGCTACAATGAGCAGTTCTTC	CASQDTPMGYNEQFF
.	TRBJ2-1	.	TRBV5-1	TGCGCCAGCAGACCAACTAGTTTTGGGGTGAAAAGTGAGCAGTTCTTC	CASRPTSFGVKSEQFF
few	TRBJ1-3	.	TRBV5-6	TGTGCCAGCAGCCCGACAGGCTCTGGAAACACCATATATTTT	CASSPTGSGNTIYF
.	TRBJ1-3	.	TRBV2	TGTGCCAGCAGGGCGGGGAGCTCTGGAAACACCATATATTTT	CASRAGSSGNTIYF
.	TRBJ2-5	.	TRBV7-3	TGTGCCAGCAGCCGTGGGGTCGGACAGCCATTCCAAGAGACCCAGTACTTC	CASSRGVGQPFQETQYF
.	TRBJ1-5	.	TRBV6-5	TGTGCCAGCAGTTACCGGGCCATTAGCAATCAGCCCCAGCATTTT	CASSYRAISNQPQHF
.	TRBJ2-3	TRBD2	TRBV5-4	TGTGCCAGCAGCTTAGGACTAGCGGCAGATACGCAGTATTTT	CASSLGLAADTQYF
.	TRBJ1-4	TRBD1	TRBV19	TGTGCCAGTACCAGACAGGGAGCAAATGAAAAACTGTTTTTT	CASTRQGANEKLFF
.	TRBJ1-1	.	TRBV3-1/TRBV3-2	TGTGCCAGCAGCCACCTAACAGGGCACACTGAAGCTTTCTTT	CASSHLTGHTEAFF
.	TRBJ1-5	.	TRBV7-9	TGTGCCAGCAGCCCCGAAACAGTTGGCGTTAGTCAGCCCCAGCATTTT	CASSPETVGVSQPQHF
once	TRBJ1-1	.	TRBV6-5	TGTGCCAGCACCAAGCCGGGACTCACTGAAGCTTTCTTT	CASTKPGLTEAFF